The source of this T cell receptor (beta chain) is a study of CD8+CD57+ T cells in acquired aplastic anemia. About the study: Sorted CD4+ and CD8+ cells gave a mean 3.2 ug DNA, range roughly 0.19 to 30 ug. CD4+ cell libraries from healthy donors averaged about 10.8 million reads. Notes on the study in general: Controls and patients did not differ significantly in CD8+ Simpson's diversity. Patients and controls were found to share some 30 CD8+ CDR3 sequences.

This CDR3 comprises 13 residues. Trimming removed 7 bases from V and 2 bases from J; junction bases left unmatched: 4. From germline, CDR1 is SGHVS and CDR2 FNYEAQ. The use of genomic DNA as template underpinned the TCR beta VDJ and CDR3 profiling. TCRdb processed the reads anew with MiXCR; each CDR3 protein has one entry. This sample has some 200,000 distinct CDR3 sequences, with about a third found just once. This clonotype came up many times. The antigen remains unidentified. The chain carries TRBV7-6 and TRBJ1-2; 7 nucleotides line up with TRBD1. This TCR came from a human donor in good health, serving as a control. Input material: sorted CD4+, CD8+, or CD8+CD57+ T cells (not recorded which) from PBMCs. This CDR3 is CASIQGGNYGYTF. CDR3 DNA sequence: TGTGCCAGCATCCAGGGGGGGAACTATGGCTACACCTTC.